This record looks at one T cell receptor (beta chain) sequence and its context. The data originate from a study of blood T cell repertoires in COVID-19. Looking at the study overall: Nucleic acid was either cDNA or gDNA, and it came from T cells, B-cell-depleted T cells, or PBMCs.

CDR3 length: 14 residues. The germline V gene encodes CDR1 SGHTA and CDR2 FQGNSA. The V end was cut by 1 base, the J end by 7 bases, with 11 bases between. Repertoires were generated with immunoSEQ multiplex PCR, while TCRdb's copy carries only in-frame clones and drops some. The repertoire holds approximately 110,000 clones, with over 65% as singletons. The TCR comes from a middle-aged woman with acute or convalescent COVID-19. V is TRBV7-2 and J is TRBJ1-5; no definite D call. The specimen was peripheral blood. Here the CDR3 DNA reads TGTGCCAGCAGCTTAGGAGGGTCGGGGCAGCCCCAGCATTTT. Its protein is CASSLGGSGQPQHF. The variable domain in full, with the rest retrieved from reference TRBV7-2 and TRBJ1-5, is GAGVSQSPSNKVTEKGKDVELRCDPISGHTALYWYRQSLGQGLEFLIYFQGNSAPDKSGLPSDRFSAERTGGSVSTLTIQRTQQEDSAVYLCASSLGGSGQPQHFGDGTRLSIL.